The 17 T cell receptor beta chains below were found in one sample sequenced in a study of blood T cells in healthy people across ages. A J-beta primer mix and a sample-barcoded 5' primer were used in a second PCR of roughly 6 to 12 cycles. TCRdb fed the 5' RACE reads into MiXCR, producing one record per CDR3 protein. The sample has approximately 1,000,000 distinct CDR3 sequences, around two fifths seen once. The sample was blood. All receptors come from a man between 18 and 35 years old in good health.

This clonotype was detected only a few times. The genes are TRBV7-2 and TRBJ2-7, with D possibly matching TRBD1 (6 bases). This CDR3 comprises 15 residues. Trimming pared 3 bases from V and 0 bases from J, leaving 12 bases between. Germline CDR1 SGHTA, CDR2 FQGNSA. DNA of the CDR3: TGTGCCAGCAGCTTTGGACAGCGTAACTCCTACGAGCAGTACTTC. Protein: CASSFGQRNSYEQYF. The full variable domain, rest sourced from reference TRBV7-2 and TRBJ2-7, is GAGVSQSPSNKVTEKGKDVELRCDPISGHTALYWYRQSLGQGLEFLIYFQGNSAPDKSGLPSDRFSAERTGGSVSTLTIQRTQQEDSAVYLCASSFGQRNSYEQYFGPGTRLTVT.

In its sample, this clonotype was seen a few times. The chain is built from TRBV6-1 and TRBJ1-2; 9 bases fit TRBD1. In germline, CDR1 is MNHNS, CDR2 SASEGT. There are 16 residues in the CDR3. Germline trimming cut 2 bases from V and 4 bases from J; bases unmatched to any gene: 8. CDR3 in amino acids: CASSEMRTGEPYGYTF. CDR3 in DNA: TGTGCCAGCAGTGAAATGCGGACAGGGGAGCCCTATGGCTACACCTTC.

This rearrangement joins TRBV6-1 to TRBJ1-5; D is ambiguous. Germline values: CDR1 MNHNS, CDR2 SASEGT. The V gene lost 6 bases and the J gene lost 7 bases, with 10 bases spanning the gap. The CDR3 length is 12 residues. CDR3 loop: CASSGVQQPQHF. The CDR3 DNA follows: TGTGCCAGCAGCGGGGTACAGCAGCCCCAGCATTTT.

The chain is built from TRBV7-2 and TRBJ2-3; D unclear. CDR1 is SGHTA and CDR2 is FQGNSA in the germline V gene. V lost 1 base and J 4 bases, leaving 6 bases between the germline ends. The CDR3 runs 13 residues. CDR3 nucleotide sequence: TGTGCCAGCAGCTTAGACGTTCCAGATACGCAGTATTTT. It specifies CASSLDVPDTQYF.

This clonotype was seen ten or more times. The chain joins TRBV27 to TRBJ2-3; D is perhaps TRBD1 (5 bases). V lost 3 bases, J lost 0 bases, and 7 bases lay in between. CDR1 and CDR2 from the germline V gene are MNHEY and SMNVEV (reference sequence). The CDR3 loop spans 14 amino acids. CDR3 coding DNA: TGTGCCAGCAGTTTCCCAGGGAGCACAGATACGCAGTATTTT. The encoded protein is CASSFPGSTDTQYF.

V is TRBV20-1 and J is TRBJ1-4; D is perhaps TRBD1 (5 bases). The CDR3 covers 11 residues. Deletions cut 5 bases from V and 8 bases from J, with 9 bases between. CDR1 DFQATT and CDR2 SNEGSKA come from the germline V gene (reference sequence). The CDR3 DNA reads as TGCAGTGCTGCAGGGTACGAAAAACTGTTTTTT. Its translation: CSAAGYEKLFF.

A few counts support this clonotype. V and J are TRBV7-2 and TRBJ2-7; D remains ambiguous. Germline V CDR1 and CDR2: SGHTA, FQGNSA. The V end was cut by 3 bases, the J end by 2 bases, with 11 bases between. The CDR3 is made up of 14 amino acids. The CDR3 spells CASSLTNQPYEQYF. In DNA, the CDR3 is TGTGCCAGCAGCTTGACGAACCAACCCTACGAGCAGTACTTC.

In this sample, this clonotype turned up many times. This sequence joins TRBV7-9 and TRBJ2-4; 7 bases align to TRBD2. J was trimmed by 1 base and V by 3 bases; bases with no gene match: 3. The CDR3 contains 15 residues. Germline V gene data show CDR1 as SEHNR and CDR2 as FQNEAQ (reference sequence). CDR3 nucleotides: TGTGCCAGCAGCTTGACGGGGGGTGCCAAAAACATTCAGTACTTC. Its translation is CASSLTGGAKNIQYF.

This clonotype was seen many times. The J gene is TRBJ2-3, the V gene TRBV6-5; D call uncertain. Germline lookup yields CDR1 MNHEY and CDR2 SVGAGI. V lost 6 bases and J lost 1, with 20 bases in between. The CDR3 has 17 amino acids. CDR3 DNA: TGTGCCAGCAGCCGTCGGACGTCGCACATTCGCACAGATACGCAGTATTTT. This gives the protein CASSRRTSHIRTDTQYF.

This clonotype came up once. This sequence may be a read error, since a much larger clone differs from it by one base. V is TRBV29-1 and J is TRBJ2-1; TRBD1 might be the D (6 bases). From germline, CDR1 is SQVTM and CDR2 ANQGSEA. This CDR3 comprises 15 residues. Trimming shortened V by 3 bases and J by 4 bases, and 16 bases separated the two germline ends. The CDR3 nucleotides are TGCAGCGTTGAGTCCCGGGACACCGGATACAATGAGCAGTTCTTC. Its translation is CSVESRDTGYNEQFF.

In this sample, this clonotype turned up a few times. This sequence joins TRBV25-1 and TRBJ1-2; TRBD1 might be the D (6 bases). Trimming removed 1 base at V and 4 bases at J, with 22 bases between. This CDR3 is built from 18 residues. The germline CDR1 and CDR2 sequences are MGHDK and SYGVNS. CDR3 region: CASSEWFKDRKFIYGYTF. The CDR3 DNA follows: TGTGCCAGCAGTGAATGGTTTAAGGACAGAAAATTTATCTATGGCTACACCTTC.

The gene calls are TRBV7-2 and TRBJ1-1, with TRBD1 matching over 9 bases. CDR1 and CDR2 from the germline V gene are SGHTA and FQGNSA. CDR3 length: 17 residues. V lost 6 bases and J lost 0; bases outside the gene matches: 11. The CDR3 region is CASRRTDRGDMNTEAFF. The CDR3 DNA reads TGTGCCAGCAGGCGAACCGACAGGGGGGACATGAACACTGAAGCTTTCTTT. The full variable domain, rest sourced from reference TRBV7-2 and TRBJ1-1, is GAGVSQSPSNKVTEKGKDVELRCDPISGHTALYWYRQSLGQGLEFLIYFQGNSAPDKSGLPSDRFSAERTGGSVSTLTIQRTQQEDSAVYLCASRRTDRGDMNTEAFFGQGTRLTVV.

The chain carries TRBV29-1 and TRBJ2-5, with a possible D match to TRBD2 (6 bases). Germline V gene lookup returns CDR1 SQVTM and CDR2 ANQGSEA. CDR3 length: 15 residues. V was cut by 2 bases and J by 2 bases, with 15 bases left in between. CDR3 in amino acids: CSVEYYGGGQETQYF. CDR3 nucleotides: TGCAGCGTTGAATATTACGGTGGGGGGCAAGAGACCCAGTACTTC. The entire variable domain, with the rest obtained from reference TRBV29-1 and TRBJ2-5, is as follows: SAVISQKPSRDICQRGTSLTIQCQVDSQVTMMFWYRQQPGQSLTLIATANQGSEATYESGFVIDKFPISRPNLTFSTLTVSNMSPEDSSIYLCSVEYYGGGQETQYFGPGTRLLVL.

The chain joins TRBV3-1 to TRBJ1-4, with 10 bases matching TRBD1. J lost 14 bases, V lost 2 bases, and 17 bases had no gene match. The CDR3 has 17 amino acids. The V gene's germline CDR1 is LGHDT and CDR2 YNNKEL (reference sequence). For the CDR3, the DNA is TGTGCCAGCAGCCAAACGGGCAGACAGGGGGCAAGTTCTGGGCTGTTTTTT. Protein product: CASSQTGRQGASSGLFF.

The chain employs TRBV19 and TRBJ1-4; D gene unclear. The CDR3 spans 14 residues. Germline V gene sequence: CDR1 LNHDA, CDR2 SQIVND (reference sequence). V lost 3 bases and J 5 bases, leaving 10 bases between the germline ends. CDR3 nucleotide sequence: TGTGCCAGTAGTATCGGCGGGCAGAATGAAAAACTGTTTTTT. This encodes CASSIGGQNEKLFF.

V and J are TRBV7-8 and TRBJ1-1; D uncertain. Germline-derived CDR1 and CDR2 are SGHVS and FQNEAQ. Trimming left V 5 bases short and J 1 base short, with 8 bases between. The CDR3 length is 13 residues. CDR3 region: CASSARRNTEAFF. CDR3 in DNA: TGTGCCAGCAGCGCCCGGAGGAACACTGAAGCTTTCTTT. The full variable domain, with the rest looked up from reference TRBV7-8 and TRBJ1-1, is GAGVSQSPRYKVAKRGQDVALRCDPISGHVSLFWYQQALGQGPEFLTYFQNEAQLDKSGLPSDRFFAERPEGSVSTLKIQRTQQEDSAVYLCASSARRNTEAFFGQGTRLTVV.

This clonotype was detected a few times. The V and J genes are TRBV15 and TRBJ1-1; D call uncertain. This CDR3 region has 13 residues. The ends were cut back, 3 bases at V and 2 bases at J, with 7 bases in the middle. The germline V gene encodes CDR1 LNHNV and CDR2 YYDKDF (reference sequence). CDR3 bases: TGTGCCACCAGCAGGAGCCGAAACACTGAAGCTTTCTTT. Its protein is CATSRSRNTEAFF.